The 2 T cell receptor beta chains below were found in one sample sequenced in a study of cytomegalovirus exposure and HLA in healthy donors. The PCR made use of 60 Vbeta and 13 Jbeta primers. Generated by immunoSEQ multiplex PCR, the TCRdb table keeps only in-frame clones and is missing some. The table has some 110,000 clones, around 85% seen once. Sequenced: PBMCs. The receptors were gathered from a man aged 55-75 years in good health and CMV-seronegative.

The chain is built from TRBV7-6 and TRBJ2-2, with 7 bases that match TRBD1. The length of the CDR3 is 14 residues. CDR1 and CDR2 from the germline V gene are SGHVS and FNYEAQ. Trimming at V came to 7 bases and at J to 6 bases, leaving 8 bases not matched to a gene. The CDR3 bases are TGTGCCAGCACTGGTAACCAGGGGGCCGGGGAGCTGTTTTTT. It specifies CASTGNQGAGELFF.

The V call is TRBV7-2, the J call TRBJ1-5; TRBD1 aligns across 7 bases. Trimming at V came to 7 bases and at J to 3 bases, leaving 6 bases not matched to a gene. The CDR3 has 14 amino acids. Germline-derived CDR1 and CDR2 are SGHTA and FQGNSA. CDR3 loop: CASTPTGNNQPQHF. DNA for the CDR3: TGTGCCAGCACCCCGACAGGGAACAATCAGCCCCAGCATTTT.